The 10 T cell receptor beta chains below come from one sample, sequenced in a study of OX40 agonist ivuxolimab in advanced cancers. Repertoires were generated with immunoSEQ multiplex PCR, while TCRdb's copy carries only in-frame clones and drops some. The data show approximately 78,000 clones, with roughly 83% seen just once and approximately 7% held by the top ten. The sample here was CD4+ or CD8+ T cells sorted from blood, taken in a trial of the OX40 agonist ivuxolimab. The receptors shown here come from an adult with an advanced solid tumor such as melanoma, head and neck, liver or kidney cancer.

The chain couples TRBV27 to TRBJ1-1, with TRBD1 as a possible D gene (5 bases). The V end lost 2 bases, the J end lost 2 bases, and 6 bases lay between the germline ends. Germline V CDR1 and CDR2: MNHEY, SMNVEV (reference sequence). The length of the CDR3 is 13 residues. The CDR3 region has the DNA TGTGCCAGCAGTTTAACAGGTAACACTGAAGCTTTCTTT. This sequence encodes CASSLTGNTEAFF.

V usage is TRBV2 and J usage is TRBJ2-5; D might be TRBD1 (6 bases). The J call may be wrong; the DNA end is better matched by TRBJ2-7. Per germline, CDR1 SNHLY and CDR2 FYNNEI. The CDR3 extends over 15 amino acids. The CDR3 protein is CASSGGSGEPYEQYF. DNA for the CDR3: TGTGCCAGCAGTGGGGGTTCAGGGGAGCCCTACGAGCAGTACTTC.

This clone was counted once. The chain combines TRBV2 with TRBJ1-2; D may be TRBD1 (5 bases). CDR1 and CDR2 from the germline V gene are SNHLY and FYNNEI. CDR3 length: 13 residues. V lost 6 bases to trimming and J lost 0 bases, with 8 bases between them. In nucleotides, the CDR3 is TGTGCCAGCAGGGTGACAGCTAACTATGGCTACACCTTC. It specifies CASRVTANYGYTF.

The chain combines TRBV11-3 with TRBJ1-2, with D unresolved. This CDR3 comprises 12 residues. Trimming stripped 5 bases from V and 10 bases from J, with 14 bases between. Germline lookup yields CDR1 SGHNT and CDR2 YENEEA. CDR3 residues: CASSDKSVNYTF. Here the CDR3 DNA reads TGTGCCAGCAGCGACAAGAGCGTCAACTACACCTTC.

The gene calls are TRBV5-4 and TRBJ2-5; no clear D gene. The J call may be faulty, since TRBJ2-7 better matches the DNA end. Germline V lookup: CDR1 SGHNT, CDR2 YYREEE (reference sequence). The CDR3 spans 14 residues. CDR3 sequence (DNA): TGTGCCAGCAGCTTTTCCCCCCGCGTCTACGAGCAGTACTTC. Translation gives CASSFSPRVYEQYF.

CDR3 amino acids: CASRLRGDTEAFF. CDR3 sequence (DNA): TGTGCCAGCAGGTTACGGGGGGACACTGAAGCTTTCTTT. The chain is built from TRBV6-5 and TRBJ1-1; D may be TRBD1 (5 bases). Between the trimmed V and J ends, which lost 6 bases and 3 bases, there was a span of 11 bases. This CDR3 has 13 residues. Germline V gives CDR1 MNHEY, CDR2 SVGAGI.

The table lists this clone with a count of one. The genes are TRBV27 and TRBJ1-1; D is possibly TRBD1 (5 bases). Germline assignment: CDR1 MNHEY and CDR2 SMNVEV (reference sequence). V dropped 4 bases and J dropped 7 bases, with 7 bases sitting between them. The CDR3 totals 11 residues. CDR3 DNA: TGTGCCAGCAGTTCAGGGTTTGAAGCTTTCTTT. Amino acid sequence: CASSSGFEAFF.

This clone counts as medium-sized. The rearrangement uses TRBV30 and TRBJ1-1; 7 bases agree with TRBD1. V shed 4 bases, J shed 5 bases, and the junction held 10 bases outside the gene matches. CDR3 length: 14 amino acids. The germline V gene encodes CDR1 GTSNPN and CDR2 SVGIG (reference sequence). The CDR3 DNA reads TGTGCCTGGACCACAAAAGGGGGCCCGACTGAAGCTTTCTTT. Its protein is CAWTTKGGPTEAFF.

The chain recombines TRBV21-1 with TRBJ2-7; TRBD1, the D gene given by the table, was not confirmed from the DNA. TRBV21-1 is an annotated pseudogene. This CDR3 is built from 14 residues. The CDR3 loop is CASSHDREFYEQYF. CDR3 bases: TGTGCCAGCAGCCACGACAGGGAATTCTACGAGCAGTACTTC.

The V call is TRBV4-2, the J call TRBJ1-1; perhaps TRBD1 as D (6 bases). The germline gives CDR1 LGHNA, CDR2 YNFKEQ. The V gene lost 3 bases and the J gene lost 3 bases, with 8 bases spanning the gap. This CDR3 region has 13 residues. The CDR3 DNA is TGTGCCAGCAGCCAGGACAGTCACACTGAAGCTTTCTTT. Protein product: CASSQDSHTEAFF.